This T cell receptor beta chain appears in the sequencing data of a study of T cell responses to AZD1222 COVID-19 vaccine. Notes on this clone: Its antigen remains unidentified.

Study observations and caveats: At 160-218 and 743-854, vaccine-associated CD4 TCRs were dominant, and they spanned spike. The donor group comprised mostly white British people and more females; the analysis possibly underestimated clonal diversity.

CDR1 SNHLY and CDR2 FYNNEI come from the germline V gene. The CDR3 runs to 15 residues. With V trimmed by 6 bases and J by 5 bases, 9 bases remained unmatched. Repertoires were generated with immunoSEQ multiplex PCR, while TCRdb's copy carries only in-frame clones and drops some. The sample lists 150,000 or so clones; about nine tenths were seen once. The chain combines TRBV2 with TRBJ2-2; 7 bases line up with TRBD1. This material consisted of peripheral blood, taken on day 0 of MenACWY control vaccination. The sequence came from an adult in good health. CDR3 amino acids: CASSDLTGLTGELFF. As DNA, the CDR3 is TGTGCCAGCAGCGACCTGACAGGGCTGACCGGGGAGCTGTTTTTT.